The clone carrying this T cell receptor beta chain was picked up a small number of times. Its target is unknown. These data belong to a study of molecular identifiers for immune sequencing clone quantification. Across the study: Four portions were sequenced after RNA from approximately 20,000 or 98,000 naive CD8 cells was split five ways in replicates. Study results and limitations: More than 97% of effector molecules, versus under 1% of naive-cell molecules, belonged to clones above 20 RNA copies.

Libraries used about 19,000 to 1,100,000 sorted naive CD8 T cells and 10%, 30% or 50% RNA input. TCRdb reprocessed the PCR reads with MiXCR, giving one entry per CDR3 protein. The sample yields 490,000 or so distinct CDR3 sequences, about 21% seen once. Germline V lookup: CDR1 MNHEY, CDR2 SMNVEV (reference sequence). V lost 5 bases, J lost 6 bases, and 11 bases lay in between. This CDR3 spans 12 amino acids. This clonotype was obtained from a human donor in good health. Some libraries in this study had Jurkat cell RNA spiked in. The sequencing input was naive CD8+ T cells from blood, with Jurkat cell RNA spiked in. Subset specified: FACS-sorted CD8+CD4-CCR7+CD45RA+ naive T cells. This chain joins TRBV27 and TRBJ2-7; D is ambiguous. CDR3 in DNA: TGTGCCAGCAGTACACGCATCGGCGAGCAGTACTTC. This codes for CASSTRIGEQYF.